Below, 18 T cell receptor beta chains from the same sample are listed, as sequenced in a study of T cell responses to AZD1222 COVID-19 vaccine. The table came from immunoSEQ multiplex PCR; TCRdb's copy has only in-frame clones and leaves some out. The sample carries about 70,000 clones, more than 75% recorded once. The starting material was peripheral blood, obtained 28 days after the second dose of the MenACWY control vaccine. The receptors here all came from an adult who received the MenACWY meningococcal vaccine as a control.

The chain uses TRBV5-1 and TRBJ2-7; the match to TRBD2 covers 13 bases. The germline CDR1 and CDR2 sequences are SGHRS and YFSETQ. V dropped 4 bases and J dropped 7; count of bases not matched to a gene: 8. This CDR3 comprises 15 residues. DNA of the CDR3: TGCGCCAGCAGCGGCCGACTAGCGGGGGGTTTAGAGCAGTACTTC. Its translation is CASSGRLAGGLEQYF. The full variable domain, with the rest looked up from reference TRBV5-1 and TRBJ2-7, is KAGVTQTPRYLIKTRGQQVTLSCSPISGHRSVSWYQQTPGQGLQFLFEYFSETQRNKGNFPGRFSGRQFSNSRSEMNVSTLELGDSALYLCASSGRLAGGLEQYFGPGTRLTVT.

The chain is built from TRBV28 and TRBJ1-3, with D possibly matching TRBD1 (5 bases). CDR1 and CDR2 (germline): MDHEN, SYDVKM. V was pared by 7 bases and J by 2 bases, with 12 bases between. CDR3 length: 14 amino acids. CDR3 amino acids: CASTTGGAGNTIYF. The CDR3, as DNA: TGTGCCAGCACCACGGGGGGGGCTGGAAACACCATATATTTT.

The DNA for the CDR3 is TGTGCCAGCAGCCCGACAGGGAGGACAGATACGCAGTATTTT. Protein: CASSPTGRTDTQYF. This rearrangement joins TRBV6-4 to TRBJ2-3; D is possibly TRBD1 (7 bases). This CDR3 region has 14 residues. CDR1 is MRHNA, CDR2 SNTAGT, per germline. Trimming stripped 6 bases from V and 3 bases from J, with 13 bases between.

This chain joins TRBV29-1 and TRBJ1-1; D is unresolved. Trimming cost V 6 bases and J 6 bases, with 17 bases left between them. CDR1 and CDR2 (germline): SQVTM, ANQGSEA. The CDR3 contains 13 residues. CDR3: CSVTVLGDAEAFF. CDR3 bases: TGCAGCGTCACGGTTCTGGGAGACGCTGAAGCTTTCTTT.

V gene TRBV6-5 combines with J gene TRBJ1-5; TRBD1 is a possible D gene (6 bases). From germline, CDR1 is MNHEY and CDR2 SVGAGI. Trimming left V 2 bases short and J 2 bases short, with 10 bases between. The length of the CDR3 is 15 residues. The CDR3 loop reads CASSYVGGGNQPQHF. CDR3 nucleotide sequence: TGTGCCAGCAGTTACGTAGGGGGTGGCAATCAGCCCCAGCATTTT.

This chain uses TRBV19 with TRBJ2-1; D ambiguous. The CDR3 consists of 13 residues. Germline values: CDR1 LNHDA, CDR2 SQIVND (reference sequence). V was trimmed by 1 base and J by 7 bases, leaving 8 bases between them. CDR3 DNA: TGTGCCAGTAGTATAGGTTCTGGGAATGAGCAGTTCTTC. This codes for CASSIGSGNEQFF.

This clone turned up a few times. This chain connects TRBV28 to TRBJ1-5, with D perhaps TRBD1 (6 bases). Trimming pared 3 bases from V and 12 bases from J, leaving 27 bases between. CDR3 length: 17 amino acids. Germline-derived CDR1 and CDR2 are MDHEN and SYDVKM. CDR3 residues: CASSFGQPGHPLPLQHF. CDR3 bases: TGTGCCAGCAGTTTTGGACAGCCCGGGCACCCCTTACCTCTCCAGCATTTT.

V gene TRBV4-3 combines with J gene TRBJ2-7, with 8 positions matching TRBD1. In germline, CDR1 is LGHNA, CDR2 YSLEER. Losses at the gene ends were 4 bases for V and 5 bases for J; bases not matched to a gene: 4. The CDR3 loop spans 13 amino acids. CDR3 residues: CASSLRTGNEQYF. The DNA for the CDR3 is TGCGCCAGCAGCCTAAGGACAGGGAACGAGCAGTACTTC.

J is TRBJ2-3 and V is TRBV3-1 (or the pseudogene TRBV3-2); unclear D gene. V gave up 4 bases and J gave up 0 bases, with 17 bases separating them. Germline assignment: CDR1 LGHDT and CDR2 YNNKEL (reference sequence). The CDR3 consists of 17 residues. The CDR3 spells CASSRGFGSPSTDTQYF. CDR3 coding DNA: TGTGCCAGCAGCCGCGGTTTTGGCAGCCCTAGCACAGATACGCAGTATTTT.

CDR3 sequence reads: CASSPPSRGETQYF. CDR3 bases: TGTGCCAGCAGCCCGCCTTCTCGGGGAGAGACCCAGTACTTC. The chain is built from TRBV9 and TRBJ2-5; maybe TRBD2 (5 bases). Germline CDR1 and CDR2: SGDLS and YYNGEE. This CDR3 is 14 amino acids long. V shed 4 bases and J shed 4 bases, with 14 bases lying between them.

This chain joins TRBV6-2 or TRBV6-3 and TRBJ2-3, with a tentative D call TRBD2 (6 bases). The CDR3 consists of 14 residues. The V gene's germline CDR1 is MNHEY and CDR2 SVGEGT. Trimming removed 2 bases from V and 4 bases from J, with 10 bases in between. The CDR3 nucleotides read TGTGCCAGCAGTTACGGCGGCGGGGCAGATACGCAGTATTTT. Encoded protein: CASSYGGGADTQYF.

The chain has TRBV5-1 and TRBJ1-2, with D unresolved. This CDR3 spans 13 amino acids. The ends were cut back, 0 bases at V and 2 bases at J, with 5 bases in the middle. Germline CDR1 and CDR2: SGHRS and YFSETQ. DNA of the CDR3: TGCGCCAGCAGCTTGGCCAAAAACTATGGCTACACCTTC. Residues: CASSLAKNYGYTF.

This clone has only a few counts. This sequence joins TRBV28 and TRBJ1-6, with TRBD1 as a possible D gene (5 bases). Germline V gives CDR1 MDHEN, CDR2 SYDVKM. This CDR3 has 16 amino acids. Trimming cost V 2 bases and J 11 bases, with 19 bases left between them. The chain's CDR3 is CASSLGRDLLGAPLHF. The CDR3 DNA reads TGTGCCAGCAGTTTAGGCAGGGACCTACTGGGTGCACCCCTCCACTTT.

The rearrangement links TRBV7-2 to TRBJ2-1, with D maybe TRBD1 (5 bases). Germline CDR1 reads SGHTA; CDR2 reads FQGNSA. V lost 1 base to trimming and J lost 2 bases, with 12 bases between them. The CDR3 sequence is 16 residues long. Here the CDR3 DNA reads TGTGCCAGCAGCTTAGATAGGGGCCCTCCCTACAATGAGCAGTTCTTC. Amino acids: CASSLDRGPPYNEQFF. The whole variable domain, remainder taken from reference TRBV7-2 and TRBJ2-1, is GAGVSQSPSNKVTEKGKDVELRCDPISGHTALYWYRQSLGQGLEFLIYFQGNSAPDKSGLPSDRFSAERTGGSVSTLTIQRTQQEDSAVYLCASSLDRGPPYNEQFFGPGTRLTVL.

V is TRBV30 and J is TRBJ2-1; the match to TRBD2 covers 8 bases. V was pared by 1 base and J by 2 bases, with 7 bases of the junction left unmatched. The CDR3 covers 16 residues. The germline CDR1 and CDR2 sequences are GTSNPN and SVGIG (reference sequence). CDR3 coding DNA: TGTGCCTGGAGTGGATTAGCGGGGATTACCTACAATGAGCAGTTCTTC. This codes for CAWSGLAGITYNEQFF.

This rearrangement joins TRBV25-1 to TRBJ1-1, with D unresolved. The CDR3 covers 11 residues. V was clipped by 5 bases and J by 10 bases, with 11 bases between them. From germline, CDR1 is MGHDK and CDR2 SYGVNS. This chain's CDR3 is CASSISEGAFF. DNA of the CDR3: TGTGCCAGCAGTATTTCTGAAGGAGCTTTCTTT.

In its sample, this clone was seen once. The same CDR3 arises from other DNA sequences in this sample as well. In DNA, the CDR3 is TGCGCCAGCAGCCTCCTGGCGGGGGGGACAGATACGCAGTATTTT. Encoded protein: CASSLLAGGTDTQYF. The chain combines TRBV5-1 with TRBJ2-3, with TRBD2 matching 9 bases. Trimming at V came to 4 bases and at J to 3 bases, leaving 6 bases not matched to a gene. From germline, CDR1 is SGHRS and CDR2 YFSETQ. The CDR3 is made up of 15 amino acids.

The CDR3: CASSVSRQGQMNTEAFF. CDR3 DNA: TGTGCCAGCAGCGTTTCCCGACAGGGCCAGATGAACACTGAAGCTTTCTTT. This sequence joins TRBV21-1 and TRBJ1-1; the table's D call TRBD1 went unverified against the DNA. TRBV21-1 is recorded as a pseudogene. CDR3 size: 17 residues.